The 10 T cell receptor beta chains given below trace back to one sample, sequenced in a study of CD8 T cells in ankylosing spondylitis (dated by TCRdb to the late 2010s). The protocol used for the library was 5' RACE. Instrument on record: Illumina HiSeq 2500. Through fastp at Q25 and MiXCR, TCRdb rebuilt clones from the public reads, retaining in-frame beta chains. Each CDR3 protein appears once, grouped with its most common genes and DNA. This sample gives around 53,000 distinct CDR3 sequences in total; about 7% of them show up just once. Over 6.5% of the sample lies in the top ten. Specimen: blood, either unsorted or a sorted T cell fraction (not recorded which). The receptors derive from a female donor with ankylosing spondylitis or in good health (not recorded which).

V gene TRBV5-5 combines with J gene TRBJ1-1; TRBD1 matches 9 bases. This CDR3 has 15 residues. Trimming cost V 2 bases and J 2 bases; bases outside gene matches: 4. Germline V CDR1 and CDR2: SGHKS, YYEKEE (reference sequence). In nucleotides, the CDR3 is TGTGCCAGCAGCTTCCGGACAGGGGAAAACACTGAAGCTTTCTTT. Residues: CASSFRTGENTEAFF.

The chain combines TRBV5-1 with TRBJ1-1; TRBD1 matches 7 bases. The germline CDR1 and CDR2 sequences are SGHRS and YFSETQ. V gave up 4 bases and J gave up 5 bases; unmatched junction bases: 8. This CDR3 is built from 14 residues. Here the CDR3 reads CASSLGQPGTEAFF. The CDR3 nucleotides read TGCGCCAGCAGCCTGGGACAGCCAGGGACTGAAGCTTTCTTT.

This clonotype was seen many times. V gene TRBV20-1 combines with J gene TRBJ2-1, with 12 positions matching TRBD2. The V and J ends lost 6 bases and 4 bases, in that order; junction bases with no gene match: 1. This CDR3 comprises 13 residues. In germline, CDR1 is DFQATT, CDR2 SNEGSKA (reference sequence). CDR3 coding DNA: TGCAGTGCCGGACTAGCGGGGTACAATGAGCAGTTCTTC. It encodes CSAGLAGYNEQFF.

This clonotype was observed at least ten times. This chain uses TRBV7-2 with TRBJ2-6; tentatively, D is TRBD2 (5 bases). This CDR3 is 14 amino acids long. Per germline, CDR1 SGHTA and CDR2 FQGNSA. V was clipped by 5 bases and J by 3 bases, with 8 bases between them. CDR3: CASSLGSGANVLTF. DNA for the CDR3: TGTGCCAGCAGCCTAGGGAGTGGGGCCAACGTCCTGACTTTC.

This clonotype was counted between two and nine times. The chain joins TRBV6-1 to TRBJ2-2; D gene unclear. Per the germline V gene, CDR1 is MNHNS and CDR2 is SASEGT. V was pared by 4 bases and J by 6 bases, with 6 bases between. The CDR3 is 12 amino acids. The CDR3 here is CASSVWAGELFF. The DNA for the CDR3 is TGTGCCAGCAGTGTTTGGGCCGGGGAGCTGTTTTTT.

The rearrangement uses TRBV5-1 and TRBJ2-5, with 9 bases matching TRBD2. The V gene's germline CDR1 is SGHRS and CDR2 YFSETQ. The CDR3 extends over 16 amino acids. Germline trimming cut 0 bases from V and 5 bases from J; bases unmatched to any gene: 8. This CDR3 reads CASSLAVSGGPETQYF. CDR3 bases: TGCGCCAGCAGCTTGGCCGTTAGCGGGGGACCGGAGACCCAGTACTTC.

The sample holds many counts of this clonotype. The chain couples TRBV27 to TRBJ2-1; D is unclear. This CDR3 is built from 16 residues. The germline V and J ends were trimmed by 0 bases and 5 bases, with 14 bases remaining between them. Germline CDR1 is MNHEY and CDR2 is SMNVEV (reference sequence). CDR3 in amino acids: CASSLSRIKTNNEQFF. The CDR3 DNA reads TGTGCCAGCAGTTTATCCCGAATTAAAACCAACAATGAGCAGTTCTTC.

This clonotype was observed at least ten times. The chain is built from TRBV7-8 and TRBJ1-1; D remains unclear. V lost 3 bases and J lost 5, with 10 bases in between. Germline loops: CDR1 SGHVS, CDR2 FQNEAQ. This CDR3 has 13 amino acids. CDR3 sequence reads: CASSFDRVTEAFF. The DNA for the CDR3 is TGTGCCAGCAGCTTCGACCGGGTGACTGAAGCTTTCTTT.

This clonotype was seen repeatedly, ten times or more. The V call is TRBV5-1, the J call TRBJ2-2; 9 bases are shared with TRBD2. The CDR3 has 16 amino acids. After removal of 2 bases from V and 4 bases from J, the junction contained 6 bases not matched to a gene. Per the germline V gene, CDR1 is SGHRS and CDR2 is YFSETQ. In DNA, the CDR3 is TGCGCCAGCAGCTTACGACTAGCGGAAACCACCGGGGAGCTGTTTTTT. This gives the protein CASSLRLAETTGELFF.

The sample holds a few counts of this clonotype. This chain connects TRBV12-3 or TRBV12-4 to TRBJ2-2; maybe TRBD2 (6 bases). This CDR3 region has 15 residues. The V and J ends lost 5 bases and 3 bases respectively, with 13 bases between them. The DNA for the CDR3 is TGTGCCAGCAGTGTTGGGGGGACCCACACCGGGGAGCTGTTTTTT. Protein: CASSVGGTHTGELFF.